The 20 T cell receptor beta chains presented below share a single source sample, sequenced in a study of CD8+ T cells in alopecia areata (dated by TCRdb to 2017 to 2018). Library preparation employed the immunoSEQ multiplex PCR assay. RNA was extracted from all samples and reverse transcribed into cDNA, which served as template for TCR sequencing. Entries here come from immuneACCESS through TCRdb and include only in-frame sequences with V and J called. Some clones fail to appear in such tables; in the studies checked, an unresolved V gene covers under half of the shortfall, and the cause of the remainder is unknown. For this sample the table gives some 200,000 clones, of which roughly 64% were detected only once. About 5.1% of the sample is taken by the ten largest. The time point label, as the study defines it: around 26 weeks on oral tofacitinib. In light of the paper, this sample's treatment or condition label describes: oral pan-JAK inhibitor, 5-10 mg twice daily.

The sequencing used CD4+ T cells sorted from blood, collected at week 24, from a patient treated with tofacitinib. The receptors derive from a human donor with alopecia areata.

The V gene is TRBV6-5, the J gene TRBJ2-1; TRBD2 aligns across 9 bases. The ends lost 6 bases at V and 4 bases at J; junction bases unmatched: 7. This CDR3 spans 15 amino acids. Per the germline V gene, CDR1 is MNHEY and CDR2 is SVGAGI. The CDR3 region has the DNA TGTGCCAGCAGATCTGCGGGGGGGACTTACAATGAGCAGTTCTTC. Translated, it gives CASRSAGGTYNEQFF.

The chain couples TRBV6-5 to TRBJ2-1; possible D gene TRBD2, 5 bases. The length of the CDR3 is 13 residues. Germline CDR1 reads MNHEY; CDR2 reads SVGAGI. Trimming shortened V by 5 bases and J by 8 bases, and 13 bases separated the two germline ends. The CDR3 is CASSKQMEDEQFF. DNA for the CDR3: TGTGCCAGCAGTAAGCAGATGGAGGATGAGCAGTTCTTC.

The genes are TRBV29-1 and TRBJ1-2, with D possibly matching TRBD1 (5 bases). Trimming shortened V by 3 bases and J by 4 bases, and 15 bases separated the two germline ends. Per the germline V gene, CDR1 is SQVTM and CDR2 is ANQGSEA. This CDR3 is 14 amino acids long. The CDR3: CSVEDRGPGYGYTF. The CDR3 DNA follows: TGCAGCGTTGAGGACCGGGGACCCGGCTATGGCTACACCTTC.

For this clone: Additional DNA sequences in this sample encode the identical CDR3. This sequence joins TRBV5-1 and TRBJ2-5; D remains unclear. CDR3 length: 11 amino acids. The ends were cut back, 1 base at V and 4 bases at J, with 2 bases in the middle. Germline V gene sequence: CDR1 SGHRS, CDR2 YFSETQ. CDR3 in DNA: TGCGCCAGCAGCTTGAGAGAGACCCAGTACTTC. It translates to CASSLRETQYF.

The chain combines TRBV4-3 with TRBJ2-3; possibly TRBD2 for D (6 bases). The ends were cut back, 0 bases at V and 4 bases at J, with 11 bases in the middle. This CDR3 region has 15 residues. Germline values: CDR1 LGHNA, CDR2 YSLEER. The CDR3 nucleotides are TGCGCCAGCAGCCAAGAGGGGCCTAGCGCAGATACGCAGTATTTT. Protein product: CASSQEGPSADTQYF.

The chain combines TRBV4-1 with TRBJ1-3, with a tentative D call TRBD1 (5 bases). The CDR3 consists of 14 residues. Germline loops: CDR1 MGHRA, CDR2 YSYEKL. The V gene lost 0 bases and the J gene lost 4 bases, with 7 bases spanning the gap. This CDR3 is CASSQDSGGNTIYF. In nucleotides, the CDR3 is TGCGCCAGCAGCCAAGATTCAGGGGGAAACACCATATATTTT.

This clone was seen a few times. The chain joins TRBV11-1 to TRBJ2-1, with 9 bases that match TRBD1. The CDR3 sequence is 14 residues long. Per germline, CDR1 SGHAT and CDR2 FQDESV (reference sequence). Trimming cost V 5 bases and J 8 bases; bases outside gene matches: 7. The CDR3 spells CASSVRDRDHEQFF. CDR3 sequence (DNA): TGTGCCAGCAGCGTCCGGGACAGGGACCATGAGCAGTTCTTC.

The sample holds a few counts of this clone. CDR3 sequence (DNA): TGCAGCGCCGAGCCTGGACGGAACCCGGCAGATACGCAGTATTTT. It translates to CSAEPGRNPADTQYF. This chain connects TRBV29-1 to TRBJ2-3; D gene unclear. Germline V gene data show CDR1 as SQVTM and CDR2 as ANQGSEA. V was shortened by 7 bases and J by 4 bases, with 21 bases between the two germline ends. This CDR3 spans 15 amino acids.

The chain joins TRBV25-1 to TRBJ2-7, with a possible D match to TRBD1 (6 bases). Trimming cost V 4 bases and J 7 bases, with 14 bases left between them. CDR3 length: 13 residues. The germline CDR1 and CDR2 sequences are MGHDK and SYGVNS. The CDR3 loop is CASSGGQKREQYF. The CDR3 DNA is TGTGCCAGCAGTGGGGGACAAAAGCGTGAGCAGTACTTC.

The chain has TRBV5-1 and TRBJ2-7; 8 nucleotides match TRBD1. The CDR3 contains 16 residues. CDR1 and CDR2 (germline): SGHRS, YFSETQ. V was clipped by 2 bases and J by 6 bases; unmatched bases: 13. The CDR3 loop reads CASSLLGQGRLGEQYF. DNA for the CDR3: TGCGCCAGCAGCTTACTCGGACAGGGACGTCTTGGCGAGCAGTACTTC.

The CDR3 sequence: CASSLLLGGQETQYF. DNA of the CDR3: TGTGCCAGCAGCCTCCTCCTGGGAGGGCAGGAGACCCAGTACTTC. V gene TRBV13 combines with J gene TRBJ2-5; 7 bases map to TRBD2. CDR1 and CDR2 from the germline V gene are PRHDT and FYEKMQ (reference sequence). This CDR3 is 15 amino acids long. Unmatched junction bases numbered 11, after V lost 5 bases and J lost 5 bases.

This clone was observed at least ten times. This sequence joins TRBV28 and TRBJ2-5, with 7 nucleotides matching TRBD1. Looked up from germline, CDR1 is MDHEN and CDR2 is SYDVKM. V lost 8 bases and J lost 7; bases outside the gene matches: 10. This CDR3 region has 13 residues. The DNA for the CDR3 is TGTGCCAGCCGACAGGGCCTCGAAGGGACCCAGTACTTC. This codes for CASRQGLEGTQYF.

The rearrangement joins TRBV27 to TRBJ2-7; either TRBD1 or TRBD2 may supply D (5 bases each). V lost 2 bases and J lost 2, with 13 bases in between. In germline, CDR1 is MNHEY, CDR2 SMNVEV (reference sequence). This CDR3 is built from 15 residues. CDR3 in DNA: TGTGCCAGCAGTTTAGTTGTCCGGGGCCCCTACGAGCAGTACTTC. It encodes CASSLVVRGPYEQYF.

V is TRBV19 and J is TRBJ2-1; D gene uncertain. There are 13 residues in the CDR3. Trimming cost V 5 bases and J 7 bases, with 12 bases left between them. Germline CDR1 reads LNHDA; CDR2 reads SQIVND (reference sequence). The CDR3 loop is CASSQNTPNEQFF. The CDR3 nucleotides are TGTGCCAGTAGTCAGAATACCCCTAATGAGCAGTTCTTC.

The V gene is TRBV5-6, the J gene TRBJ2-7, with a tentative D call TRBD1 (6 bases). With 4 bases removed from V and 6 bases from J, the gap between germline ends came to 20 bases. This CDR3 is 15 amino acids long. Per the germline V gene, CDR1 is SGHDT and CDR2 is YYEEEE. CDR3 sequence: CASSQDRRAPREQYF. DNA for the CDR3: TGTGCCAGCAGCCAAGACAGGCGGGCGCCCCGCGAGCAGTACTTC.

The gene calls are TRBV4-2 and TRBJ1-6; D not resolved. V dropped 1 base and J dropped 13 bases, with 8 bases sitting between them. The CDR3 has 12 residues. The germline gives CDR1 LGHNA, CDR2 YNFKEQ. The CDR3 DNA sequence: TGTGCCAGCAGCCAAGTGGCTAGCCCCCTCCACTTT. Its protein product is CASSQVASPLHF.

CDR3 protein: CASSEALGYGYTF. Written as DNA, the CDR3 is TGTGCCAGCAGTGAAGCGCTGGGTTATGGCTACACCTTC. The chain couples TRBV2 to TRBJ1-2; D is undetermined. V lost 0 bases and J lost 5, with 7 bases in between. Germline V gene sequence: CDR1 SNHLY, CDR2 FYNNEI. The CDR3 length is 13 residues.

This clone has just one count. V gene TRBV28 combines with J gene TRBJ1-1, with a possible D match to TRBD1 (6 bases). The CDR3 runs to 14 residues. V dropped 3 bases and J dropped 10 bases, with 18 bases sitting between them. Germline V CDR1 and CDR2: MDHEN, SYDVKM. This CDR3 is CASSFQFRGVGAFF. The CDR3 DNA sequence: TGTGCCAGCAGTTTTCAATTCAGGGGAGTCGGAGCTTTCTTT.

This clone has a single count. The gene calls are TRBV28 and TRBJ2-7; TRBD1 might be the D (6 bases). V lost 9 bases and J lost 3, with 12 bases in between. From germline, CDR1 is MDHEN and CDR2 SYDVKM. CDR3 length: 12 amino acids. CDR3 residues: CASTKQGYEQYF. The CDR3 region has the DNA TGTGCCAGTACTAAACAGGGCTACGAGCAGTACTTC.

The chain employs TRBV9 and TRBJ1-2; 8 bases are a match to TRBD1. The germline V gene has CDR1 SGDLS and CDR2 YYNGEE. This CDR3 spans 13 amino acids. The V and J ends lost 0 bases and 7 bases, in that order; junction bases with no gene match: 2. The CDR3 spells CASSVEQGAGYTF. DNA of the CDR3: TGTGCCAGCAGCGTAGAGCAGGGGGCTGGCTACACCTTC. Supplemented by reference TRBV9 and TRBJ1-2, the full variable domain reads DSGVTQTPKHLITATGQRVTLRCSPRSGDLSVYWYQQSLDQGLQFLIQYYNGEERAKGNILERFSAQQFPDLHSELNLSSLELGDSALYFCASSVEQGAGYTFGSGTRLTVV.